This is a list of T cell receptor beta chains from one sample in a study of regulatory T cells in long-lasting Graves disease. MiXCR, applied by TCRdb to the multiplex PCR reads, yields one record per CDR3 protein. The table records roughly 470,000 distinct CDR3 sequences, 20% to 25% of them present only once. Sequencing was performed on peripheral blood mononuclear cells (PBMCs), taken when the disease was refractory, from a patient treated with antithyroid drugs. The receptors were gathered from a female donor with Graves disease. The CDR3 runs from the conserved cysteine through the conserved F or W. D genes are given only for firm matches. The listing skips clone size in some rows; elsewhere it reads once, few, many or a size class.

v_call,d_call,j_call,clone_size,cdr3_aa,cdr3_nt
TRBV29-1,TRBD1,TRBJ2-2,many,CSVEFGTGTGELFF,TGCAGCGTTGAATTCGGGACAGGCACCGGGGAGCTGTTTTTT
TRBV12-3/TRBV12-4,TRBD1,TRBJ1-1,many,CASSSTGKEAFF,TGTGCCAGCAGCTCGACAGGGAAGGAAGCTTTCTTT
TRBV19,NA,TRBJ1-4,NA,CAVRGADNEKLFF,TGTGCTGTACGCGGTGCTGACAATGAAAAACTGTTTTTT
TRBV12-3/TRBV12-4,NA,TRBJ1-3,NA,CASSAEPGNTIYF,TGTGCCAGCAGTGCAGAACCTGGAAACACCATATATTTT
TRBV3-1,NA,TRBJ2-7,many,CASSQRLGNEQYF,TGTGCCAGCAGCCAACGCCTGGGAAACGAGCAGTACTTC
TRBV6-1,NA,TRBJ1-6,NA,CASSGTASNSPLHF,TGTGCCAGCAGCGGGACGGCAAGTAATTCACCCCTCCACTTT
TRBV7-6,TRBD2,TRBJ2-7,few,CASSPGTSGREQYF,TGTGCCAGCAGCCCCGGGACTAGCGGGCGCGAGCAGTACTTC
TRBV9,NA,TRBJ2-7,NA,CASSVVAGEHYEQYF,TGTGCCAGCAGCGTAGTGGCAGGGGAACACTACGAGCAGTACTTC
TRBV6-2/TRBV6-3,TRBD1,TRBJ2-4,NA,CASRPTGGKGAKNIQYF,TGTGCCAGCAGACCCACAGGGGGCAAGGGAGCCAAAAACATTCAGTACTTC
TRBV6-5,TRBD1,TRBJ1-1,NA,CASSYGTGGAGTEAFF,TGTGCCAGCAGTTACGGAACAGGGGGCGCGGGCACTGAAGCTTTCTTT
TRBV6-2/TRBV6-3,TRBD1,TRBJ2-4,many,CASSYSGQGSKNIQYF,TGTGCCAGCAGTTACTCGGGACAGGGGAGCAAAAACATTCAGTACTTC
TRBV2,TRBD2,TRBJ2-3,NA,CASSRGLAGVGDTQYF,TGTGCCAGCAGTCGGGGACTAGCGGGAGTAGGGGATACGCAGTATTTT
TRBV27,NA,TRBJ2-4,NA,CASSLFFFEGVGYF,TGTGCCAGCAGTTTATTTTTTTTTGAGGGGGTGGGGTACTTC
TRBV28,NA,TRBJ2-7,NA,CASSSSTPPYEQYF,TGTGCCAGCAGTTCCTCAACTCCCCCCTACGAGCAGTACTTC
TRBV4-3,TRBD2,TRBJ2-7,few,CASSDGLEAYEQYF,TGCGCCAGCAGCGACGGACTAGAGGCCTACGAGCAGTACTTC
TRBV28,NA,TRBJ2-7,many,CASSLPAGHPGEQYF,TGTGCCAGCAGTTTACCGGCAGGCCATCCTGGCGAGCAGTACTTC
TRBV25-1,NA,TRBJ1-3,NA,CASSDTGSGNTIYF,TGTGCCAGCAGTGATACAGGCTCTGGAAACACCATATATTTT
TRBV18,NA,TRBJ1-5,many,CASSLTEYQPQHF,TGTGCCAGCTCCCTGACAGAGTATCAGCCCCAGCATTTT
TRBV7-9,NA,TRBJ2-5,many,CASSLEGGHRETQYF,TGTGCCAGCAGCTTAGAGGGGGGACACCGAGAGACCCAGTACTTC
TRBV11-2,TRBD1,TRBJ2-5,many,CASSPRGPRGKTQYF,TGTGCCAGCAGCCCCCGGGGCCCCAGGGGGAAGACCCAGTACTTC
TRBV11-2,TRBD2,TRBJ2-7,many,CASSNSLAIDYEQYF,TGTGCCAGCAGCAACTCACTAGCGATCGACTACGAGCAGTACTTC
TRBV28,NA,TRBJ2-7,many,CASSSPSSGSSYEQYF,TGTGCCAGCAGTTCCCCCTCCAGCGGGTCCTCCTACGAGCAGTACTTC